This T cell receptor (beta chain) appears in the sequencing data of a study of blood T cell repertoires in COVID-19. Across the study: There were acute and convalescent COVID-19 samples, and they came from the United States, Italy and Spain. PBMCs, B-cell-depleted T cells, or T cells were the source of the cDNA or gDNA that made up the material.

The CDR3 has 15 amino acids. Trimming shortened V by 7 bases and J by 4 bases, and 16 bases separated the two germline ends. Germline CDR1 and CDR2: SEHNR and FQNEAQ (reference sequence). As processed by the authors: It was from reference gene primer amplification that nucleated cell counts were estimated. Profiling relied on immunoSEQ multiplex PCR, and the TCRdb table lists in-frame clones only, not all of them. D and trimming were read from the DNA, whereas the V and J calls and clone size are those reported in that table. Of a few hundred thousand clones detected, about 88% appear once; the ten largest clones hold 3% to 3.5%.

The specimen was peripheral blood. J is TRBJ2-2 and V is TRBV7-9; possibly TRBD1 for D (6 bases). The clonotype originates from a man in his sixties with acute or convalescent COVID-19. The chain's CDR3 is CASIVGAAGTGELFF. The DNA of the CDR3 is TGTGCCAGCATCGTGGGGGCGGCGGGCACCGGGGAGCTGTTTTTT.